These 14 T cell receptor beta chains came from one sample sequenced in a study of lymphopenia after photon versus proton radiotherapy. Using immunoSEQ multiplex PCR, the repertoire was profiled, and TCRdb retains in-frame clones only, with some absent. This table has around 25,000 clones, around 84% appearing once. Sequenced here: peripheral blood, sampled from a patient treated with photon-based radiotherapy. Receptors originate from a man aged 55 to 69 with pancreatic cancer.

The genes are TRBV5-6 and TRBJ2-1, with 12 bases fitting TRBD2. Germline values: CDR1 SGHDT, CDR2 YYEEEE. J lost 7 bases, V lost 5 bases, and 7 bases had no gene match. This CDR3 region has 15 residues. The CDR3 protein is CASSLLLAGGNEQFF. CDR3 coding DNA: TGTGCCAGCAGTCTGTTGCTAGCGGGGGGGAATGAGCAGTTCTTC. Full variable domain (missing parts from reference TRBV5-6 and TRBJ2-1): DAGVTQSPTHLIKTRGQQVTLRCSPKSGHDTVSWYQQALGQGPQFIFQYYEEEERQRGNFPDRFSGHQFPNYSSELNVNALLLGDSALYLCASSLLLAGGNEQFFGPGTRLTVL.

This clone is a singleton in its sample. Here the CDR3 reads CASNNDRVNTEAFF. The CDR3 bases are TGTGCCAGCAACAACGACAGGGTGAACACTGAAGCTTTCTTT. The gene calls are TRBV5-8 and TRBJ1-1; 7 bases agree with TRBD1. Germline loops: CDR1 SGHTS, CDR2 YDEGEE. V shed 6 bases, J shed 0 bases, and the junction held 5 bases outside the gene matches. CDR3 length: 14 residues.

Only a few counts were recorded for this clone. J is TRBJ1-2 and V is TRBV5-4; a weak D match, TRBD1 (6 bases). Per germline, CDR1 SGHNT and CDR2 YYREEE (reference sequence). The germline V and J ends were trimmed by 0 bases and 2 bases, with 11 bases remaining between them. The CDR3 is 15 residues long. The CDR3, as DNA: TGTGCCAGCAGCTTGGCGGGACATCAAAACTATGGCTACACCTTC. Amino acids: CASSLAGHQNYGYTF. Looking up the rest from reference TRBV5-4 and TRBJ1-2 gives the full variable domain: ETGVTQSPTHLIKTRGQQVTLRCSSQSGHNTVSWYQQALGQGPQFIFQYYREEENGRGNFPPRFSGLQFPNYSSELNVNALELDDSALYLCASSLAGHQNYGYTFGSGTRLTVV.

The V and J genes are TRBV19 and TRBJ2-7, with D maybe TRBD1 (6 bases). Germline V CDR1 and CDR2: LNHDA, SQIVND (reference sequence). V gave up 3 bases and J gave up 0 bases, with 12 bases separating them. The CDR3 consists of 15 residues. This CDR3 is CASSIQGPGSYEQYF. The CDR3 DNA reads as TGTGCCAGTAGTATTCAGGGGCCCGGCTCCTACGAGCAGTACTTC.

The chain carries TRBV7-2 and TRBJ2-6; 7 bases line up with TRBD1. This CDR3 has 18 residues. Germline CDR1 is SGHTA and CDR2 is FQGNSA. Unmatched junction bases numbered 10, after V lost 2 bases and J lost 3 bases. CDR3 sequence reads: CASSLTSTGYYGANVLTF. The CDR3, as DNA: TGTGCCAGCAGCTTAACATCGACAGGGTACTATGGGGCCAACGTCCTGACTTTC.

The chain couples TRBV6-5 to TRBJ1-2; D is ambiguous. This CDR3 contains 14 residues. Trimming removed 0 bases at V and 8 bases at J, with 13 bases between. CDR1 and CDR2 from the germline V gene are MNHEY and SVGAGI. The CDR3 sequence is CASSYSIQAMGYTF. CDR3 bases: TGTGCCAGCAGTTACTCGATCCAGGCAATGGGCTACACCTTC.

The genes are TRBV2 and TRBJ2-7, with TRBD1 as a possible D gene (6 bases). Germline V gene lookup returns CDR1 SNHLY and CDR2 FYNNEI. The CDR3 consists of 13 residues. V dropped 8 bases and J dropped 7 bases, with 18 bases sitting between them. The CDR3 loop is CASRQGQRREQYF. In DNA form, the CDR3 reads TGTGCCAGCCGGCAGGGGCAGCGACGAGAGCAGTACTTC.

This rearrangement joins TRBV14 to TRBJ1-1, with D perhaps matching TRBD1 (5 bases). Germline V gives CDR1 SGHDN, CDR2 FVKESK. Trimming left V 1 base short and J 1 base short, with 10 bases between. This CDR3 comprises 15 residues. The CDR3 loop is CASSQGQLRNTEAFF. In DNA form, the CDR3 reads TGTGCCAGCAGCCAAGGACAGTTGCGGAACACTGAAGCTTTCTTT.

CDR3 sequence: CATERGGLYNNNEQFF. The DNA for the CDR3 is TGTGCCACCGAACGGGGGGGCTTATACAACAACAATGAGCAGTTCTTC. The rearrangement uses TRBV2 and TRBJ2-1, with 8 bases aligning to TRBD2. V dropped 10 bases and J dropped 5; count of bases not matched to a gene: 16. CDR3 length equals 16 residues. Germline V gene sequence: CDR1 SNHLY, CDR2 FYNNEI.

This clone was seen once. V usage is TRBV30 and J usage is TRBJ2-7, with a tentative D call TRBD1 (5 bases). Trimming took 0 bases from V and 6 from J, leaving 6 bases between them. The CDR3 runs to 11 residues. Germline V gene lookup returns CDR1 GTSNPN and CDR2 SVGIG (reference sequence). DNA for the CDR3: TGTGCCTGGAGTGTAGGGGCCGAGCAGTACTTC. Its translation is CAWSVGAEQYF.

The gene calls are TRBV18 and TRBJ1-5; TRBD1 might be the D (5 bases). The germline gives CDR1 KGHSH, CDR2 LQKENI. Deletions cut 4 bases from V and 3 bases from J, with 7 bases between. The CDR3 is 13 amino acids. This CDR3 is CASSRDLNQPQHF. CDR3 DNA sequence: TGTGCCAGCTCACGGGACCTCAATCAGCCCCAGCATTTT.

This clone was detected once. V usage is TRBV5-4 and J usage is TRBJ2-5, with D possibly being TRBD1 (6 bases). The J call is doubtful: the DNA matches TRBJ2-7 better. In germline, CDR1 is SGHNT, CDR2 YYREEE (reference sequence). The CDR3 runs 14 residues. The CDR3 sequence is CASSITGSSYEQYF. CDR3 nucleotide sequence: TGTGCCAGCAGCATCACAGGGAGCTCCTACGAGCAGTACTTC.

This clone was counted only a few times. The rearrangement joins TRBV19 to TRBJ1-1; D might be TRBD1 (6 bases). CDR3 length: 14 amino acids. Per the germline V gene, CDR1 is LNHDA and CDR2 is SQIVND (reference sequence). Trimming removed 6 bases at V and 0 bases at J, with 11 bases between. The CDR3 DNA sequence: TGTGCCAGTAGACCAGGGGATCTGAACACTGAAGCTTTCTTT. Translation gives CASRPGDLNTEAFF.

The chain links TRBV10-3 to TRBJ2-7, with a possible D match to TRBD1 (5 bases). Germline loops: CDR1 ENHRY, CDR2 SYGVKD. V lost 4 bases, J lost 3 bases, and 7 bases lay in between. The CDR3 has 12 amino acids. The CDR3 reads CAISGQGYEQYF. Here the CDR3 DNA reads TGTGCCATCAGTGGTCAGGGCTACGAGCAGTACTTC.